Following are 27 T cell receptor beta chains from one sample sequenced in a study of T cell responses to AZD1222 COVID-19 vaccine. Only in-frame clones appear in the TCRdb table, and some are missing; sequencing was by immunoSEQ multiplex PCR. This sample yields about 130,000 clones, of which around 90% are seen a single time; 6.3% belongs to the top ten. The material was peripheral blood, obtained on day 0 of AZD1222 vaccination. These receptors were taken from an adult in good health.

The V and J genes are TRBV7-2 and TRBJ1-5, with D unresolved. Germline V CDR1 and CDR2: SGHTA, FQGNSA. V dropped 0 bases and J dropped 6 bases, with 6 bases sitting between them. The CDR3 extends over 13 amino acids. This CDR3 is CASSLARGQPQHF. CDR3 coding DNA: TGTGCCAGCAGCTTAGCGAGAGGTCAGCCCCAGCATTTT.

The rearrangement links TRBV9 to TRBJ1-6, with 8 bases aligning to TRBD1. CDR1 is SGDLS and CDR2 is YYNGEE in the germline V gene. The V gene end was trimmed by 2 bases and the J gene end by 9 bases; junction bases not matched to a gene: 7. The CDR3 contains 15 residues. Here the CDR3 reads CASSVRGLQGSPLHF. In nucleotides, the CDR3 is TGTGCCAGCAGCGTCAGGGGGCTCCAGGGTTCACCCCTCCACTTT.

The chain couples TRBV7-8 to TRBJ1-1; possibly TRBD1 for D (5 bases). The CDR3 loop spans 16 amino acids. The V gene lost 5 bases and the J gene lost 2 bases, with 18 bases spanning the gap. Germline V gives CDR1 SGHVS, CDR2 FQNEAQ. The chain's CDR3 is CASSPRSGTENTEAFF. CDR3 DNA sequence: TGTGCCAGCAGCCCGAGATCCGGGACGGAAAACACTGAAGCTTTCTTT.

The J gene is TRBJ1-5, the V gene TRBV6-5, with 8 bases aligning to TRBD1. The junction had 7 bases not matched to a gene; V was cut back by 7 bases and J by 8 bases. The germline V gene encodes CDR1 MNHEY and CDR2 SVGAGI. The CDR3 sequence is 13 residues long. The DNA for the CDR3 is TGTGCCAGCACCTTGACAGGGGCAGAGCCCCAGCATTTT. Its translation is CASTLTGAEPQHF.

In this sample, this clone turned up once. The rearrangement uses TRBV29-1 and TRBJ1-2; 8 nucleotides align to TRBD1. Germline CDR1 SQVTM, CDR2 ANQGSEA. V gave up 4 bases and J gave up 3 bases; unmatched junction bases: 28. The CDR3 spans 21 residues. CDR3 nucleotides: TGCAGCGTTGGATGGCGGGCCTATCGAGTGGGGGGTGACAGGGGATACTATGGCTACACCTTC. Translating gives CSVGWRAYRVGGDRGYYGYTF. The variable domain in full, completed from reference TRBV29-1 and TRBJ1-2, reads SAVISQKPSRDICQRGTSLTIQCQVDSQVTMMFWYRQQPGQSLTLIATANQGSEATYESGFVIDKFPISRPNLTFSTLTVSNMSPEDSSIYLCSVGWRAYRVGGDRGYYGYTFGSGTRLTVV.

This clone was seen a few times. The V and J genes are TRBV6-1 and TRBJ2-3; D gene uncertain. Looked up from germline, CDR1 is MNHNS and CDR2 is SASEGT. The CDR3 has 14 amino acids. Trimming removed 1 base from V and 4 bases from J, with 9 bases in between. CDR3 sequence: CASSEVGRSDTQYF. CDR3 DNA sequence: TGTGCCAGCAGTGAAGTCGGGCGGTCAGATACGCAGTATTTT.

This chain links TRBV6-4 with TRBJ2-2; D call uncertain. Germline values: CDR1 MRHNA, CDR2 SNTAGT. The CDR3 has 15 amino acids. The germline V and J ends were trimmed by 0 bases and 1 base, with 6 bases remaining between them. The CDR3 region is CASSDSVVNTGELFF. CDR3 in DNA: TGTGCCAGCAGTGACTCCGTAGTGAACACCGGGGAGCTGTTTTTT.

The chain recombines TRBV3-1 (or the pseudogene TRBV3-2) with TRBJ2-2; D gene unclear. V was pared by 1 base and J by 3 bases, with 6 bases between. The CDR3 length is 14 residues. From germline, CDR1 is LGHDT and CDR2 YNNKEL (reference sequence). The CDR3 loop reads CASSQVQDTGELFF. CDR3 nucleotides: TGTGCCAGCAGCCAAGTACAAGACACCGGGGAGCTGTTTTTT.

In nucleotides, the CDR3 is TGTGCCAGCTCCCTTTCCAGGGGGCGGACCTACGAGCAGTACTTC. Translation: CASSLSRGRTYEQYF. The V gene is TRBV18, the J gene TRBJ2-7; 8 bases align to TRBD1. CDR1 is KGHSH, CDR2 LQKENI, per germline. The V gene end was trimmed by 6 bases and the J gene end by 2 bases; junction bases not matched to a gene: 9. This CDR3 comprises 15 residues.

The chain employs TRBV12-5 and TRBJ1-3, with D tentatively TRBD1 (6 bases). V shed 7 bases and J shed 4 bases, with 14 bases lying between them. This CDR3 contains 14 residues. Germline CDR1 LGHNT, CDR2 FRNRAP. The CDR3, as DNA: TGTGCTAGTGCCCAGGGGTTCGGCGGAAACACCATATATTTT. It translates to CASAQGFGGNTIYF.

The chain couples TRBV6-5 to TRBJ2-3; unclear D gene. CDR3 length equals 11 residues. The germline V and J ends were trimmed by 8 bases and 5 bases, with 8 bases remaining between them. Germline CDR1 MNHEY, CDR2 SVGAGI. The CDR3 DNA follows: TGTGCCAGCTCACCGAGAGATACGCAGTATTTT. It translates to CASSPRDTQYF.

The V gene is TRBV4-1, the J gene TRBJ1-5, with D uncertain. Trimming removed 4 bases from V and 4 bases from J, with 11 bases in between. The CDR3 runs to 14 residues. Germline loops: CDR1 MGHRA, CDR2 YSYEKL. Written as DNA, the CDR3 is TGCGCCAGCAGCCTAATGGGCGAAAATCAGCCCCAGCATTTT. Translating it yields CASSLMGENQPQHF.

In this sample, this clone turned up once. The rearrangement uses TRBV4-1 and TRBJ1-2, with 8 bases lining up with TRBD1. Trimming took 1 base from V and 7 from J; bases not matched to a gene: 5. CDR1 and CDR2 (germline): MGHRA, YSYEKL. This CDR3 is 14 amino acids long. The CDR3 nucleotides read TGCGCCAGCAGCCAAGGGACAGGGAAGGGTGGCTACACCTTC. Amino acids: CASSQGTGKGGYTF.

This clone occurred a few times. The chain is built from TRBV4-3 and TRBJ2-7, with D possibly matching TRBD2 (6 bases). Germline V gene data show CDR1 as LGHNA and CDR2 as YSLEER. This CDR3 spans 15 amino acids. V lost 2 bases, J lost 2 bases, and 13 bases lay in between. The CDR3 sequence: CASSQFIRGTYEQYF. DNA for the CDR3: TGCGCCAGCAGCCAATTTATCCGGGGGACCTACGAGCAGTACTTC.

The chain couples TRBV4-2 to TRBJ2-3, with 8 bases identical to TRBD2. The V segment lost 0 bases and the J segment 1 base; nucleotides outside the gene matches: 6. This CDR3 has 17 amino acids. The germline gives CDR1 LGHNA, CDR2 YNFKEQ. The CDR3 DNA follows: TGTGCCAGCAGCCAAGACAGCGGGGGCGTTGGCACAGATACGCAGTATTTT. Amino acids: CASSQDSGGVGTDTQYF.

This clone has a single count. The chain has TRBV7-2 and TRBJ1-2; D might be TRBD1 (5 bases). The CDR3 covers 14 residues. Trimming cost V 4 bases and J 8 bases, with 17 bases left between them. The germline CDR1 and CDR2 sequences are SGHTA and FQGNSA. Here the CDR3 DNA reads TGTGCCAGCAGCTCATCCAGGGTGGGGGAGGGCTACACCTTC. Protein product: CASSSSRVGEGYTF.

This rearrangement joins TRBV14 to TRBJ2-1, with 8 bases identical to TRBD1. CDR1 SGHDN and CDR2 FVKESK come from the germline V gene. J was trimmed by 13 bases and V by 1 base; bases with no gene match: 6. This CDR3 is built from 13 residues. The CDR3 is CASSQGQGRYQFF. CDR3 in DNA: TGTGCCAGCAGCCAAGGACAGGGGCGGTATCAGTTCTTC. Based on the CDR3 plus reference TRBV14 and TRBJ2-1, the full variable domain is EAGVTQFPSHSVIEKGQTVTLRCDPISGHDNLYWYRRVMGKEIKFLLHFVKESKQDESGMPNNRFLAERTGGTYSTLKVQPAELEDSGVYFCASSQGQGRYQFFGPGTRLTVL.

This clone was detected only once. The V call is TRBV7-2, the J call TRBJ2-5; D call uncertain. Germline CDR1 SGHTA, CDR2 FQGNSA. This CDR3 comprises 13 residues. Trimming removed 4 bases from V and 5 bases from J, with 11 bases in between. CDR3 in amino acids: CASSSPPWETQYF. The CDR3 DNA is TGTGCCAGCAGCTCCCCCCCTTGGGAGACCCAGTACTTC.

The chain is built from TRBV5-4 and TRBJ1-1; the D is unclear. There are 14 residues in the CDR3. Germline-derived CDR1 and CDR2 are SGHNT and YYREEE (reference sequence). Deletions cut 4 bases from V and 1 base from J, with 11 bases between. In nucleotides, the CDR3 is TGTGCCAGCAGCCTGACTTCCTCGAACACTGAAGCTTTCTTT. Its translation is CASSLTSSNTEAFF.

The chain is built from TRBV13 and TRBJ2-2; TRBD2 might be the D (6 bases). Germline CDR1 and CDR2: PRHDT and FYEKMQ (reference sequence). The CDR3 has 15 amino acids. V was trimmed by 5 bases and J by 5 bases, leaving 15 bases between them. CDR3 bases: TGTGCCAGCAGCCCCCCGGGGGTCAAAACCGGGGAGCTGTTTTTT. Translated: CASSPPGVKTGELFF.

V is TRBV18 and J is TRBJ2-7; D unclear. The CDR3 is 15 amino acids. From germline, CDR1 is KGHSH and CDR2 LQKENI. Between the trimmed V and J ends, which lost 0 bases and 7 bases, there was a span of 16 bases. The CDR3 nucleotides are TGTGCCAGCTCACCACCGTCTGGCAGCCCCAGGGAGCAGTACTTC. It is translated as CASSPPSGSPREQYF.

This clone has more than one count but fewer than ten. This sequence joins TRBV10-1 and TRBJ1-1; D is possibly TRBD1 (5 bases). The germline gives CDR1 WNHNN, CDR2 SYGVQD (reference sequence). Trimming shortened V by 7 bases and J by 9 bases, and 18 bases separated the two germline ends. The CDR3 covers 13 residues. CDR3 in amino acids: CASNPWGVLKAFF. DNA for the CDR3: TGCGCCAGCAATCCGTGGGGGGTGCTTAAAGCTTTCTTT.

The V call is TRBV18, the J call TRBJ1-1, with 7 bases that match TRBD1. V dropped 2 bases and J dropped 1; count of bases not matched to a gene: 1. There are 14 residues in the CDR3. Germline-derived CDR1 and CDR2 are KGHSH and LQKENI. The CDR3 protein is CASSPGTANTEAFF. The CDR3 nucleotides are TGTGCCAGCTCACCAGGGACAGCGAACACTGAAGCTTTCTTT.

This clone has just one count. The chain joins TRBV11-2 to TRBJ2-7; 9 nucleotides match TRBD1. The CDR3 consists of 16 residues. V was clipped by 5 bases and J by 2 bases; unmatched bases: 10. The germline CDR1 and CDR2 sequences are SGHAT and FQNNGV. DNA for the CDR3: TGTGCCAGCAGCCCAGTGGGACAGGGAGGTGCCTACGAGCAGTACTTC. Encoded protein: CASSPVGQGGAYEQYF.

The CDR3 nucleotides are TGTGCCAGCCAAGACCCGGTGATTCATGAGCAGTTCTTC. It translates to CASQDPVIHEQFF. V gene TRBV2 combines with J gene TRBJ2-1; D is unclear. The CDR3 is made up of 13 amino acids. CDR1 SNHLY and CDR2 FYNNEI come from the germline V gene. V was trimmed by 8 bases and J by 8 bases, leaving 16 bases between them. Filled out from reference TRBV2 and TRBJ2-1, the complete variable domain reads EPEVTQTPSHQVTQMGQEVILRCVPISNHLYFYWYRQILGQKVEFLVSFYNNEISEKSEIFDDQFSVERPDGSNFTLKIRSTKLEDSAMYFCASQDPVIHEQFFGPGTRLTVL.

A remark on this clone: The sample holds other DNA sequences that translate to the same CDR3. The chain carries TRBV6-5 and TRBJ1-4; 9 bases map to TRBD1. CDR1 MNHEY and CDR2 SVGAGI come from the germline V gene. CDR3 length equals 15 residues. With V trimmed by 0 bases and J by 8 bases, 4 bases remained unmatched. Here the CDR3 DNA reads TGTGCCAGCAGTTACTCTGGGACAGGGAAGGAAAAACTGTTTTTT. Its translation is CASSYSGTGKEKLFF.

V is TRBV5-1 and J is TRBJ1-5; D call uncertain. The CDR3 runs 13 residues. Trimming removed 7 bases at V and 0 bases at J, with 8 bases between. Germline loops: CDR1 SGHRS, CDR2 YFSETQ. Here the CDR3 reads CASGIDSNQPQHF. The CDR3 nucleotides read TGCGCCAGCGGTATTGATAGCAATCAGCCCCAGCATTTT.